Shown below are 12 T cell receptor beta chains from a single sample sequenced in a study of CD8 T cells in Susac syndrome. The RNA, about 0.5 to 1 ug, was put through reverse transcription using random hexamers. TCRdb re-derived calls from the immunoSEQ multiplex PCR reads in MiXCR, one entry per CDR3 protein. The repertoire has some 300,000 distinct CDR3 sequences, about 85% of them found once; the top ten carry approximately 0.12%. Material for sequencing was CD8+ T cells from PBMCs. All receptors derive from a human donor with multiple sclerosis.

The chain recombines TRBV29-1 with TRBJ1-2, with D perhaps TRBD1 (5 bases). This CDR3 region has 14 residues. The germline V gene encodes CDR1 SQVTM and CDR2 ANQGSEA. Trimming pared 4 bases from V and 3 bases from J, leaving 15 bases between. CDR3 sequence: CSVGVTEGHYGYTF. The CDR3 nucleotides read TGCAGCGTTGGAGTGACGGAGGGGCACTATGGCTACACCTTC. The full variable domain, rest sourced from reference TRBV29-1 and TRBJ1-2, is SAVISQKPSRDICQRGTSLTIQCQVDSQVTMMFWYRQQPGQSLTLIATANQGSEATYESGFVIDKFPISRPNLTFSTLTVSNMSPEDSSIYLCSVGVTEGHYGYTFGSGTRLTVV.

V usage is TRBV27 and J usage is TRBJ1-1, with TRBD1 matching over 7 bases. This CDR3 spans 17 amino acids. V lost 7 bases to trimming and J lost 0 bases; unmatched junction nucleotides: 14. The germline V gene has CDR1 MNHEY and CDR2 SMNVEV (reference sequence). This chain's CDR3 is CASNAGTVYRLNTEAFF. CDR3 sequence (DNA): TGTGCCAGCAATGCCGGGACAGTGTATAGGTTGAACACTGAAGCTTTCTTT.

The chain joins TRBV28 to TRBJ2-7, with 8 bases matching TRBD2. CDR1 is MDHEN, CDR2 SYDVKM, per germline. CDR3 size: 14 residues. V dropped 2 bases and J dropped 2; count of bases not matched to a gene: 2. This CDR3 reads CASSLKAGAYEQYF. DNA of the CDR3: TGTGCCAGCAGTTTAAAAGCGGGGGCCTACGAGCAGTACTTC.

This chain joins TRBV27 and TRBJ2-5, with D perhaps matching TRBD2 (5 bases). The ends were cut back, 3 bases at V and 1 base at J, with 12 bases in the middle. The germline CDR1 and CDR2 sequences are MNHEY and SMNVEV (reference sequence). The CDR3 has 15 amino acids. The CDR3: CASSLGAALQETQYF. The CDR3 DNA is TGTGCCAGCAGTTTGGGAGCGGCCCTCCAAGAGACCCAGTACTTC.

The chain uses TRBV27 and TRBJ2-7; D is uncertain. V lost 2 bases, J lost 2 bases, and 7 bases lay in between. This CDR3 region has 13 residues. CDR1 and CDR2 (germline): MNHEY, SMNVEV (reference sequence). This chain's CDR3 is CASSLTAAYEQYF. The CDR3, as DNA: TGTGCCAGCAGTTTAACTGCGGCCTACGAGCAGTACTTC.

J is TRBJ2-5 and V is TRBV27; TRBD1 matches 8 bases. Germline-derived CDR1 and CDR2 are MNHEY and SMNVEV (reference sequence). This CDR3 has 15 residues. The V and J ends lost 8 bases and 2 bases, in that order; junction bases with no gene match: 10. The CDR3 loop is CASWTPDRGQETQYF. Here the CDR3 DNA reads TGTGCCAGCTGGACTCCCGACAGGGGACAAGAGACCCAGTACTTC.

The chain is built from TRBV27 and TRBJ1-1; D remains unclear. This CDR3 has 15 amino acids. Germline values: CDR1 MNHEY, CDR2 SMNVEV (reference sequence). Trimming shortened V by 4 bases and J by 5 bases, and 17 bases separated the two germline ends. The CDR3 DNA follows: TGTGCCAGCAGTTCCACGAGCTGGGGAGGAACTGAAGCTTTCTTT. Translation gives CASSSTSWGGTEAFF.

The V call is TRBV12-3 or TRBV12-4, the J call TRBJ2-2; no definite D call. V shed 5 bases and J shed 3 bases, with 7 bases lying between them. CDR3 length equals 13 residues. The CDR3, as DNA: TGTGCCAGCAGTCCCTTGTACACCGGGGAGCTGTTTTTT. Protein sequence: CASSPLYTGELFF.

The CDR3 reads CAIRRGDSNSGANVLTF. As DNA, the CDR3 is TGTGCCATCAGGAGGGGGGACAGCAACTCTGGGGCCAACGTCCTGACTTTC. The V gene is TRBV10-3, the J gene TRBJ2-6, with D possibly TRBD1 on 7 matching bases. Trimming took off 6 bases at V and 0 bases at J, with 15 bases between the two ends. Germline values: CDR1 ENHRY, CDR2 SYGVKD. The CDR3 sequence is 17 residues long.

Only one count was recorded for this clonotype. The chain uses TRBV25-1 and TRBJ2-2; the D gene is possibly TRBD1 (5 bases). The germline V gene has CDR1 MGHDK and CDR2 SYGVNS. The CDR3 is 14 amino acids. V was clipped by 3 bases and J by 5 bases, with 10 bases between them. The CDR3 coding sequence is TGTGCCAGCAGTGACTACAGGCGAACCGGGGAGCTGTTTTTT. Protein product: CASSDYRRTGELFF.

The chain carries TRBV7-9 and TRBJ2-7; 8 bases align to TRBD2. The CDR3 contains 15 residues. V was pared by 6 bases and J by 1 base, with 8 bases of the junction left unmatched. Looked up from germline, CDR1 is SEHNR and CDR2 is FQNEAQ (reference sequence). CDR3 sequence reads: CASSFSTSGSYEQYF. Written as DNA, the CDR3 is TGTGCCAGCAGTTTTAGTACTAGCGGATCCTACGAGCAGTACTTC.

This chain connects TRBV29-1 to TRBJ2-3, with a possible D match to TRBD2 (6 bases). CDR3 length: 13 amino acids. The germline V gene encodes CDR1 SQVTM and CDR2 ANQGSEA. V was cut by 6 bases and J by 6 bases, with 16 bases left in between. As DNA, the CDR3 is TGCAGCGTCCTGGAGGGGAACACGGATACGCAGTATTTT. It encodes CSVLEGNTDTQYF.